The 15 T cell receptor beta chains below all came from one sample that was sequenced in a study of Graves' ophthalmopathy and Graves' hyperthyroidism. TCR beta CDR3 amplification used RNA transcripts. HTBI-primed first-round RT-PCR preceded second-round multiplex PCR. Using its own MiXCR run on the multiplex PCR reads, TCRdb lists one record per CDR3 protein. The sample has roughly 1.1 million distinct CDR3 sequences, about 35% seen once; the top ten hold roughly 10%. Sequencing was carried out using peripheral blood or thyroid tissue (not recorded which). These receptors originate from an adult man with Graves' hyperthyroidism.

CDR3 residues: CASSSSPGANEKLFF. CDR3 DNA: TGTGCCAGCAGCTCTAGTCCAGGGGCTAATGAAAAACTGTTTTTT. The genes are TRBV25-1 and TRBJ1-4, with D possibly TRBD1 on 6 matching bases. Germline CDR1 is MGHDK and CDR2 is SYGVNS. V lost 6 bases and J lost 3, with 14 bases in between. The CDR3 covers 15 residues.

This rearrangement joins TRBV5-6 to TRBJ1-6; no reliable D call. The CDR3 has 12 residues. CDR1 and CDR2 from the germline V gene are SGHDT and YYEEEE. V dropped 0 bases and J dropped 14 bases, with 9 bases sitting between them. The CDR3: CASSLVPGALHF. The CDR3 DNA reads as TGTGCCAGCAGCTTGGTTCCTGGGGCCCTCCACTTT. Combining the CDR3 with reference TRBV5-6 and TRBJ1-6 gives the whole variable domain DAGVTQSPTHLIKTRGQQVTLRCSPKSGHDTVSWYQQALGQGPQFIFQYYEEEERQRGNFPDRFSGHQFPNYSSELNVNALLLGDSALYLCASSLVPGALHFGNGTRLTVT.

This chain connects TRBV5-1 to TRBJ1-3, with D hard to call. The J call may be in error: the DNA end matches TRBJ2-2 better. Germline V lookup: CDR1 SGHRS, CDR2 YFSETQ. This CDR3 is 14 amino acids long. CDR3 loop: CASRTTITSGELFF. The CDR3 region has the DNA TGCGCCAGCAGGACAACGATAACATCCGGGGAGCTGTTTTTT.

This clonotype was detected a few times. The chain joins TRBV6-5 to TRBJ2-7; 7 nucleotides agree with TRBD1. The germline V gene has CDR1 MNHEY and CDR2 SVGAGI. The CDR3 extends over 16 amino acids. V lost 2 bases to trimming and J lost 1 base; unmatched junction nucleotides: 8. The CDR3 protein is CASSYAPARGSYEQYF. The CDR3 DNA follows: TGTGCCAGCAGTTACGCCCCGGCCAGGGGGTCCTACGAGCAGTACTTC.

With regard to this clonotype: The junction departs from the called germline gene at one end, perhaps through a read error. The chain uses TRBV7-3 and TRBJ2-2; 8 bases agree with TRBD2. The germline V gene encodes CDR1 SGHTA and CDR2 FQGTGA. This CDR3 region has 15 residues. The CDR3 nucleotides read TGTGCCGGCAGCCTCAGGCGGGGGGCGACCGGGGAGCTGTTTTTT. As protein: CAGSLRRGATGELFF.

This clonotype has ten or more counts. J is TRBJ2-7 and V is TRBV2; possible D gene TRBD1, 5 bases. The CDR3 is made up of 13 amino acids. V was clipped by 6 bases and J by 4 bases, with 13 bases between them. CDR1 is SNHLY, CDR2 FYNNEI, per germline. The CDR3 protein is CASRATGYYEQYF. DNA for the CDR3: TGTGCCAGCAGGGCTACAGGCTATTACGAGCAGTACTTC. Full variable domain (rest looked up from reference TRBV2 and TRBJ2-7): EPEVTQTPSHQVTQMGQEVILRCVPISNHLYFYWYRQILGQKVEFLVSFYNNEISEKSEIFDDQFSVERPDGSNFTLKIRSTKLEDSAMYFCASRATGYYEQYFGPGTRLTVT.

Points on this clonotype: Compared with germline, one end of the junction differs, possibly owing to a read error. The chain links TRBV24-1 to TRBJ2-6; the D is unclear. Germline values: CDR1 KGHDR, CDR2 SFDVKD. The CDR3 is 15 residues long. This CDR3 is CGTSEAESGANVLTF. The CDR3 nucleotides read TGTGGCACCAGTGAGGCAGAATCTGGGGCCAACGTCCTGACTTTC.

V and J are TRBV9 and TRBJ1-5; TRBD1 aligns across 8 bases. Germline lookup yields CDR1 SGDLS and CDR2 YYNGEE. The CDR3 consists of 15 residues. The ends lost 4 bases at V and 4 bases at J; junction bases unmatched: 7. The CDR3 loop is CASSPGTGKNQPQHF. The DNA of the CDR3 is TGTGCCAGCAGCCCCGGGACAGGCAAAAATCAGCCCCAGCATTTT.

This clonotype was picked up one time. V usage is TRBV2 and J usage is TRBJ1-5; D is undetermined. The germline V gene has CDR1 SNHLY and CDR2 FYNNEI. V was clipped by 5 bases and J by 4 bases, with 9 bases between them. CDR3 length: 13 residues. CDR3 DNA: TGTGCCAGCAGTAGATACATGAATCAGCCCCAGCATTTT. Protein product: CASSRYMNQPQHF. Full variable domain (rest looked up from reference TRBV2 and TRBJ1-5): EPEVTQTPSHQVTQMGQEVILRCVPISNHLYFYWYRQILGQKVEFLVSFYNNEISEKSEIFDDQFSVERPDGSNFTLKIRSTKLEDSAMYFCASSRYMNQPQHFGDGTRLSIL.

This clonotype was counted once. The chain links TRBV11-2 to TRBJ1-1, with unresolved D. CDR3 size: 13 residues. Per germline, CDR1 SGHAT and CDR2 FQNNGV. Trimming took 7 bases from V and 3 from J, leaving 12 bases between them. Here the CDR3 reads CASTNWEDTEAFF. The CDR3 DNA is TGTGCCAGCACCAATTGGGAGGACACTGAAGCTTTCTTT.

Only a few counts were recorded for this clonotype. This chain uses TRBV7-9 with TRBJ2-2, with D tentatively TRBD1 or TRBD2 (5 bases each). Germline V gene sequence: CDR1 SEHNR, CDR2 FQNEAQ (reference sequence). The CDR3 runs 15 residues. The V and J ends lost 4 bases and 5 bases respectively, with 14 bases between them. The CDR3 DNA is TGTGCCAGCAGCTCCCGGGGTAGGGGAACCGGGGAGCTGTTTTTT. It translates to CASSSRGRGTGELFF.

Many counts were recorded for this clonotype. The chain couples TRBV5-1 to TRBJ1-2; perhaps TRBD1 as D (5 bases). The germline gives CDR1 SGHRS, CDR2 YFSETQ. V shed 2 bases and J shed 6 bases, with 14 bases lying between them. The CDR3 has 14 amino acids. CDR3: CASSLGLGTDGYTF. In DNA, the CDR3 is TGCGCCAGCAGCTTAGGTCTCGGGACGGATGGCTACACCTTC.

The chain uses TRBV6-1 and TRBJ1-2; D not certain. CDR3 length equals 12 residues. V was pared by 5 bases and J by 0 bases, with 4 bases between. The germline CDR1 and CDR2 sequences are MNHNS and SASEGT. This CDR3 reads CASSRTNYGYTF. The CDR3, as DNA: TGTGCCAGCAGTAGAACTAACTATGGCTACACCTTC.

This sequence joins TRBV5-6 and TRBJ2-7, with a weak D call TRBD1 (5 bases). Trimming took off 2 bases at V and 5 bases at J, with 17 bases between the two ends. This CDR3 contains 15 residues. Germline CDR1 reads SGHDT; CDR2 reads YYEEEE. This chain's CDR3 is CASSFLWTNQDEQYF. The CDR3 DNA reads as TGTGCCAGCAGCTTCCTGTGGACAAACCAGGACGAGCAGTACTTC.

For this clonotype: Just one base apart from a much larger clone, this may be a read error. V usage is TRBV7-9 and J usage is TRBJ1-5; the D gene is possibly TRBD1 (6 bases). V was cut by 1 base and J by 10 bases, with 14 bases left in between. CDR1 and CDR2 (germline): SEHNR, FQNEAQ (reference sequence). The CDR3 spans 14 residues. CDR3 sequence: CASSLGQASSPQHF. DNA of the CDR3: TGTGCCAGCAGCTTAGGACAGGCCAGCTCTCCCCAGCATTTT.